This entry features one T cell receptor (beta chain) sequence. The antigen remains undetermined. This sample is drawn from a study of monozygotic twins with inflammatory bowel disease. Study-wide results and caveats: Patient repertoire variability may have increased through differing immunosuppressive treatments. Versus healthy twins, IBD patients showed fewer clonotypes shared with others, especially with disease activity.

TCRdb reprocessed the 5' RACE reads and keeps a single row for each CDR3 protein, giving no DNA. The sample data list over 350,000 distinct CDR3 sequences. The CDR3 consists of 15 residues. Per the germline V gene, CDR1 is GTSNPN and CDR2 is SVGIG (reference sequence). Donors each gave approximately 2.5 ml of blood. Sequences were obtained from blood. This clonotype was obtained from a human donor with ulcerative colitis or Crohn's disease, or a healthy co-twin of an affected twin (not recorded which). The V call is TRBV30, the J call TRBJ1-6. This CDR3 is CAWSVLSSYNSPLHF.